Each of the 19 T cell receptor beta chains below was sequenced from the same sample in a study of cytomegalovirus exposure and HLA in healthy donors. PCR involved 60 Vbeta and 13 Jbeta primers. Only in-frame clones appear in the TCRdb table, and some are missing; sequencing was by immunoSEQ multiplex PCR. The sample lists about 90,000 clones, around 79% occurring once. Source material: PBMCs. The receptors here all came from a woman aged 40-49 years in good health and CMV-seropositive.

The chain couples TRBV13 to TRBJ2-3; 10 bases map to TRBD1. The length of the CDR3 is 16 residues. The V segment lost 1 base and the J segment 1 base; nucleotides outside the gene matches: 2. The V gene's germline CDR1 is PRHDT and CDR2 FYEKMQ (reference sequence). CDR3 sequence: CASSLVGTGGTDTQYF. In nucleotides, the CDR3 is TGTGCCAGCAGCTTAGTTGGGACAGGGGGCACAGATACGCAGTATTTT. Combining the CDR3 with reference TRBV13 and TRBJ2-3 gives the whole variable domain AAGVIQSPRHLIKEKRETATLKCYPIPRHDTVYWYQQGPGQDPQFLISFYEKMQSDKGSIPDRFSAQQFSDYHSELNMSSLELGDSALYFCASSLVGTGGTDTQYFGPGTRLTVL.

This clone has just one count. The chain is built from TRBV7-2 and TRBJ2-3; the D is unclear. Germline CDR1 is SGHTA and CDR2 is FQGNSA. CDR3 length equals 15 residues. Trimming pared 2 bases from V and 2 bases from J, leaving 11 bases between. CDR3 protein: CASSLLSELTDTQYF. Here the CDR3 DNA reads TGTGCCAGCAGCTTACTTTCGGAGCTCACAGATACGCAGTATTTT.

The table lists this clone with a few counts. The V and J genes are TRBV18 and TRBJ2-7; 8 bases line up with TRBD1. V lost 3 bases, J lost 8 bases, and 12 bases stayed unmatched. This CDR3 contains 15 residues. Germline assignment: CDR1 KGHSH and CDR2 LQKENI. The chain's CDR3 is CASSPGTDRAGKQYF. CDR3 nucleotide sequence: TGTGCCAGCTCACCGGGAACGGACAGGGCAGGAAAGCAGTACTTC.

V is TRBV7-9 and J is TRBJ1-2, with 9 bases lining up with TRBD1. CDR3 length: 15 residues. CDR1 and CDR2 (germline): SEHNR, FQNEAQ (reference sequence). V dropped 4 bases and J dropped 6; count of bases not matched to a gene: 9. CDR3 in amino acids: CASSWAGTGTDGYTF. The CDR3 DNA follows: TGTGCCAGCAGCTGGGCCGGGACAGGGACCGATGGCTACACCTTC. The whole variable domain, remainder taken from reference TRBV7-9 and TRBJ1-2, is DTGVSQNPRHKITKRGQNVTFRCDPISEHNRLYWYRQTLGQGPEFLTYFQNEAQLEKSRLLSDRFSAERPKGSFSTLEIQRTEQGDSAMYLCASSWAGTGTDGYTFGSGTRLTVV.

The gene calls are TRBV7-9 and TRBJ2-1; the match to TRBD2 covers 7 bases. Germline V lookup: CDR1 SEHNR, CDR2 FQNEAQ (reference sequence). The CDR3 extends over 16 amino acids. V shed 2 bases, J shed 10 bases, and the junction held 14 bases outside the gene matches. The CDR3 sequence: CASSLTPSGQTGEQFF. The CDR3 region has the DNA TGTGCCAGCAGCTTAACTCCTAGCGGCCAAACGGGAGAGCAGTTCTTC. Complete variable domain (other parts from reference TRBV7-9 and TRBJ2-1): DTGVSQNPRHKITKRGQNVTFRCDPISEHNRLYWYRQTLGQGPEFLTYFQNEAQLEKSRLLSDRFSAERPKGSFSTLEIQRTEQGDSAMYLCASSLTPSGQTGEQFFGPGTRLTVL.

The chain joins TRBV6-6 to TRBJ2-2; D is perhaps TRBD2 (5 bases). The CDR3 extends over 16 amino acids. Deletions cut 0 bases from V and 2 bases from J, with 10 bases between. The germline V gene has CDR1 MNHNY and CDR2 SVGAGI (reference sequence). Here the CDR3 reads CASSYSQRDNTGELFF. The CDR3 nucleotides read TGTGCCAGCAGTTACTCGCAACGGGATAACACCGGGGAGCTGTTTTTT.

The chain joins TRBV4-2 to TRBJ1-1, with D uncertain. V was clipped by 0 bases and J by 1 base, with 6 bases between them. This CDR3 has 14 amino acids. Per the germline V gene, CDR1 is LGHNA and CDR2 is YNFKEQ. CDR3 sequence: CASSQEGENTEAFF. The CDR3 DNA reads TGTGCCAGCAGCCAAGAGGGAGAGAACACTGAAGCTTTCTTT.

The chain employs TRBV4-3 and TRBJ2-3; perhaps TRBD2 as D (6 bases). The V and J ends lost 5 bases and 3 bases respectively, with 18 bases between them. Germline CDR1 is LGHNA and CDR2 is YSLEER. CDR3 size: 16 residues. CDR3 nucleotide sequence: TGCGCCAGCAGCTCGGAGGGCGGGATTAGAACAGATACGCAGTATTTT. It codes for CASSSEGGIRTDTQYF.

The J gene is TRBJ1-2, the V gene TRBV19, with D perhaps matching TRBD1 (5 bases). Germline assignment: CDR1 LNHDA and CDR2 SQIVND (reference sequence). V lost 1 base, J lost 4 bases, and 16 bases lay in between. This CDR3 contains 16 residues. CDR3 protein: CASSIGAGLAFYGYTF. Here the CDR3 DNA reads TGTGCCAGTAGTATAGGGGCAGGGCTGGCATTCTATGGCTACACCTTC.

The chain combines TRBV9 with TRBJ2-6; 8 nucleotides align to TRBD1. CDR1 and CDR2 from the germline V gene are SGDLS and YYNGEE. The CDR3 has 18 amino acids. V gave up 0 bases and J gave up 2 bases; unmatched junction bases: 7. CDR3 bases: TGTGCCAGCAGCGTAGATCAGGGGGCAAGGGCTGGGGCCAACGTCCTGACTTTC. This translates into CASSVDQGARAGANVLTF.

The chain employs TRBV4-3 and TRBJ2-7; tentatively, D is TRBD1 (6 bases). The CDR3 spans 15 residues. Trimming shortened V by 0 bases and J by 7 bases, and 16 bases separated the two germline ends. The germline V gene encodes CDR1 LGHNA and CDR2 YSLEER. The DNA for the CDR3 is TGCGCCAGCAGCCAAGATCCCACCTCTAGGGGGGAGCAGTACTTC. Translated, it gives CASSQDPTSRGEQYF.

The chain couples TRBV6-4 to TRBJ2-1, with D perhaps TRBD1 (5 bases). Per germline, CDR1 MRHNA and CDR2 SNTAGT. The V end lost 10 bases, the J end lost 5 bases, and 15 bases lay between the germline ends. This CDR3 contains 13 residues. The CDR3 sequence is CATSTEVNNEQFF. The CDR3 region has the DNA TGTGCCACCTCGACAGAAGTGAACAATGAGCAGTTCTTC.

This rearrangement joins TRBV4-3 to TRBJ1-5, with TRBD1 identical over 8 bases. The CDR3 is 16 residues long. V gave up 0 bases and J gave up 3 bases; unmatched junction bases: 4. The germline CDR1 and CDR2 sequences are LGHNA and YSLEER. The CDR3 protein is CASSQDWTGINQPQHF. CDR3 DNA sequence: TGCGCCAGCAGCCAAGACTGGACAGGGATCAATCAGCCCCAGCATTTT.

The J gene is TRBJ2-7, the V gene TRBV28, with 8 bases that match TRBD2. V shed 8 bases and J 4 bases; nucleotides not matched to a gene: 4. CDR3 length: 12 residues. Germline V lookup: CDR1 MDHEN, CDR2 SYDVKM. CDR3 amino acids: CASGGTRYEQYF. CDR3 nucleotide sequence: TGTGCCAGCGGCGGGACTAGGTACGAGCAGTACTTC.

In the case of this clone: In the same sample, other DNA sequences code for this CDR3. The chain carries TRBV28 and TRBJ2-7; TRBD2 matches at 12 bases. The CDR3 totals 16 residues. The V gene end was trimmed by 4 bases and the J gene end by 5 bases; junction bases not matched to a gene: 9. Germline CDR1 MDHEN, CDR2 SYDVKM. CDR3 coding DNA: TGTGCCAGCAGTTCCTTGACTAGCGGGAGTTTCCACGAGCAGTACTTC. It encodes CASSSLTSGSFHEQYF.

This rearrangement joins TRBV7-2 to TRBJ2-1; TRBD2 matches 8 bases. CDR1 and CDR2 (germline): SGHTA, FQGNSA. The CDR3 runs 16 residues. Trimming cost V 5 bases and J 3 bases; bases outside gene matches: 9. CDR3 sequence (DNA): TGTGCCAGCAGCGCGGCCCCCGGGACTAGCTACAATGAGCAGTTCTTC. Translated, it gives CASSAAPGTSYNEQFF. Looking up the rest from reference TRBV7-2 and TRBJ2-1 gives the full variable domain: GAGVSQSPSNKVTEKGKDVELRCDPISGHTALYWYRQSLGQGLEFLIYFQGNSAPDKSGLPSDRFSAERTGGSVSTLTIQRTQQEDSAVYLCASSAAPGTSYNEQFFGPGTRLTVL.

The chain carries TRBV10-3 and TRBJ2-1; TRBD2 agrees at 9 bases. Per the germline V gene, CDR1 is ENHRY and CDR2 is SYGVKD. CDR3 length equals 15 residues. V dropped 8 bases and J dropped 8; count of bases not matched to a gene: 13. In nucleotides, the CDR3 is TGTGCCATCGGGGTAGCGGGAGTTAATATTTATGAGCAGTTCTTC. This gives the protein CAIGVAGVNIYEQFF.

The chain has TRBV21-1 and TRBJ2-7; TRBD2, as called in the table, went unchecked against the DNA. TRBV21-1 is an annotated pseudogene. CDR3 length: 15 residues. The CDR3 is CASSMRQRVPYEQYF. CDR3 nucleotide sequence: TGTGCCAGCAGCATGCGCCAGCGGGTCCCCTACGAGCAGTACTTC.

CDR3 sequence: CASSLFGQQETQYF. The DNA of the CDR3 is TGTGCCAGCAGCTTATTTGGACAACAAGAGACCCAGTACTTC. The rearrangement uses TRBV7-9 and TRBJ2-5; perhaps TRBD1 as D (5 bases). The CDR3 totals 14 residues. Germline assignment: CDR1 SEHNR and CDR2 FQNEAQ (reference sequence). The ends were cut back, 2 bases at V and 2 bases at J, with 9 bases in the middle.